A selection of T cell receptor beta chains follows, all from one sample in a study of radiotherapy plus CTLA-4 blockade in lung cancer. Profiling relied on immunoSEQ multiplex PCR, and the TCRdb table lists in-frame clones only, not all of them. The sample consists of around 56,000 clones, over 75% of them appearing once. The specimen comprised peripheral blood, sampled from a patient treated with radiotherapy plus ipilimumab. These receptors were taken from a human donor with non-small cell lung cancer who had a complete response to radiotherapy plus ipilimumab. Each CDR3 is given with its conserved first and last residue. The D gene is left open where the match is weak. Expanded clones get a size class; other rows say once, few or many, or leave the size out.

-	TRBJ1-2	-	TRBV6-6	TGTGCCAGCAGTTACTCTACAGGGATCTATGGCTACACCTTC	CASSYSTGIYGYTF
-	TRBJ2-5	once	TRBV5-4	TGTGCCAGCAGCTTGGTCGGGGAGACCCAGTACTTC	CASSLVGETQYF
TRBD2	TRBJ2-3	-	TRBV7-8	TGTGCCAGCAGCTTAAGGGGGCGGGGACTAGCGTCGACAGGCACAGATACGCAGTATTTT	CASSLRGRGLASTGTDTQYF
TRBD1	TRBJ2-7	few	TRBV10-2	TGCGCCAGCAGTGAGGGGACAGGGCTAGTTCTACGGCACGAGCAGTACTTC	CASSEGTGLVLRHEQYF
-	TRBJ1-5	-	TRBV28	TGTGCCAGCAGTCCCGCGGATTATAGCAATCAGCCCCAGCATTTT	CASSPADYSNQPQHF
TRBD2	TRBJ2-7	-	TRBV30	TGTGCCTGGAGTTTCTGGGAGGGGAGGCGTTACGAGCAGTACTTC	CAWSFWEGRRYEQYF
TRBD1	TRBJ1-2	-	TRBV30	TGTGCCTGGAGTGTATTACAGGGGTCCTATGGCTACACCTTC	CAWSVLQGSYGYTF
-	TRBJ1-2	-	TRBV27	TGTGCCAGCAGTTGGGGGGGAGCTTCTAACTATGGCTACACCTTC	CASSWGGASNYGYTF
TRBD2	TRBJ2-1	once	TRBV18	TGTGCCAGCCCCGGGACTAGCGGGGGCAGGGGTGAGCAGTTCTTC	CASPGTSGGRGEQFF
TRBD1	TRBJ1-1	-	TRBV5-1	TGCGCCAGCAGCAGGGACAGGGACAGACTCACTGAAGCTTTCTTT	CASSRDRDRLTEAFF
-	TRBJ2-7	-	TRBV30	TGTGCCTGGATGGCCAGGGCGAGCTACGAGCAGTACTTC	CAWMARASYEQYF
-	TRBJ2-3	-	TRBV5-1	TGCGCCAGCAGCGATGCGAGCGGTCCCCGAGGTACGCAGTATTTT	CASSDASGPRGTQYF
-	TRBJ2-7	-	TRBV20-1	TGCAGTGCCCCGGACAGTTACGAGCAGTACTTC	CSAPDSYEQYF
TRBD1	TRBJ1-5	-	TRBV10-1	TGCGCCAGCAGGACGACAGGGGGCAGGCAGCCCCAGCATTTT	CASRTTGGRQPQHF
TRBD1	TRBJ1-1	-	TRBV7-9	TGTGCCAGCAGCTTTGCGACAGGGGGTGACACTGAAGCTTTCTTT	CASSFATGGDTEAFF
TRBD1	TRBJ1-3	-	TRBV6-5	TGTGCCAGCAGTCGGACAGGGGTCTCTGGAAACACCATATATTTT	CASSRTGVSGNTIYF
TRBD1	TRBJ1-3	-	TRBV30	TGTGCCTGGAGTGTAGGCGGGACAGGGTCTGGAAACACCATATATTTT	CAWSVGGTGSGNTIYF
TRBD1	TRBJ1-2	-	TRBV5-6	TGTGCCAGCAGCTTAGGAGGGGGCGACGGCTACACCTTC	CASSLGGGDGYTF
TRBD1	TRBJ1-2	few	TRBV29-1	TGCAGCGTTGCCAAGGGACAGGGGGCAGGAGGCTACACCTTC	CSVAKGQGAGGYTF
-	TRBJ2-1	once	TRBV7-2	TGTGCCAGCAGCTCCAGTTCCTACAATGAGCAGTTCTTC	CASSSSSYNEQFF
-	TRBJ1-1	-	TRBV11-3	TGTGCCAGCAGCGAGGCCCTGAACACTGAAGCTTTCTTT	CASSEALNTEAFF
TRBD2	TRBJ2-1	-	TRBV7-9	TGTGCCAGCAGTAGACTCCCTCTAGCGGGAGCAAATGAGCAGTTCTTC	CASSRLPLAGANEQFF
-	TRBJ1-2	-	TRBV4-1	TGCGCCAGCAGCCCCATTCTCGGGAGGCCCCGGACGTCCCATGGCTACACCTTC	CASSPILGRPRTSHGYTF
TRBD1	TRBJ2-7	-	TRBV10-3	TGTGCCATCAGTGAGCGGGGGGGGACAGGGGGCTTATACGAGCAGTACTTC	CAISERGGTGGLYEQYF
-	TRBJ1-1	-	TRBV18	TGTGCCAGCTCACCCTCCGGGACTTCCACTGAAGCTTTCTTT	CASSPSGTSTEAFF
-	TRBJ2-5	-	TRBV5-8	TGTGCCAGCAGCTGGGGGGACAGTCGGGAGACCCAGTACTTC	CASSWGDSRETQYF
-	TRBJ1-1	-	TRBV7-9	TGTGCCAGCAGCCCCGCGGCGTGGAACACTGAAGCTTTCTTT	CASSPAAWNTEAFF
-	TRBJ2-1	-	TRBV14	TGTGCCAGCAGCCAAGAGAGCCGGGTGACTGAGCAGTTCTTC	CASSQESRVTEQFF
-	TRBJ2-5	-	TRBV2	TGTGCCAGCAGTGTGGAGCAGGGAGAGACCCAGTACTTC	CASSVEQGETQYF
-	TRBJ2-5	few	TRBV27	TGTGCCAGCAGTGGACATGGGGGGCAAGAGACCCAGTACTTC	CASSGHGGQETQYF
TRBD1	TRBJ1-5	-	TRBV29-1	TGCAGCGTGTCCGGGACAGATATTAATCAGCCCCAGCATTTT	CSVSGTDINQPQHF
-	TRBJ1-3	-	TRBV6-1	TGTGCCAGCATCGACAGGTACTCTGGAAACACCATATATTTT	CASIDRYSGNTIYF
-	TRBJ2-5	-	TRBV13	TGTGCCAGCAGCTTAAGGGACTTTCAAGAGACCCAGTACTTC	CASSLRDFQETQYF
-	TRBJ2-1	medium-sized	TRBV10-1	TGCGCCAGCAGTGTACGGGTCGACCCCTACAATGAGCAGTTCTTC	CASSVRVDPYNEQFF
-	TRBJ1-4	-	TRBV4-3	TGCGCCAGCAGCACAGGGAATGAAAAACTGTTTTTT	CASSTGNEKLFF
-	TRBJ2-2	once	TRBV5-8	TGTGCCAGCAGCTTAAGGGAGCATACCACCGGGGAGCTGTTTTTT	CASSLREHTTGELFF
TRBD1	TRBJ1-4	-	TRBV6-6	TGTGCCAGCAGTTACTCATCAGGGGGGAATGAAAAACTGTTTTTT	CASSYSSGGNEKLFF
TRBD2	TRBJ2-3	-	TRBV9	TGTGCCAGCAGCGTAGGGGTTCCGGGACTAGCGGGCAGATCTAGCACAGATACGCAGTATTTT	CASSVGVPGLAGRSSTDTQYF
TRBD1	TRBJ1-1	-	TRBV9	TGTGCCAGCAGCGGACAAGGACAGGGGGCGAGTGAAGCTTTCTTT	CASSGQGQGASEAFF
TRBD1	TRBJ1-2	-	TRBV5-1	TGCGCCAGCAGCTCCCCTCGAGTCCCCGAACAGGGGATGGGCTATGGCTACACCTTC	CASSSPRVPEQGMGYGYTF
-	TRBJ2-2	-	TRBV19	TGTGCCAGTAGTCTTCAGGGGCGGATGTCCGGGGAGCTGTTTTTT	CASSLQGRMSGELFF
TRBD1	TRBJ1-3	-	TRBV5-1	TGCGCCAGCAGCCCCTTAGGGGGCACTGGAAACACCATATATTTT	CASSPLGGTGNTIYF
TRBD1	TRBJ2-4	-	TRBV11-2	TGTGCCAGCAGCCCGGGACAGAACATTCAGTACTTC	CASSPGQNIQYF
TRBD2	TRBJ2-5	-	TRBV5-1	TGCGCCAGCAGCTTGGCCTGGACTAGCGGGAGCCAAGAGACCCAGTACTTC	CASSLAWTSGSQETQYF
-	TRBJ2-1	-	TRBV15	TGTGCCACCAGCATGGGACTCCTTTACAATGAGCAGTTCTTC	CATSMGLLYNEQFF
TRBD2	TRBJ2-1	-	TRBV13	TGTGCCAGCAGCTTAAGGACTAGCGGGGTCTCCTACAATGAGCAGTTCTTC	CASSLRTSGVSYNEQFF
TRBD1	TRBJ2-1	-	TRBV5-1	TGCGCCAGCACCATTACAGGGGGGCATGAGCAGTTCTTC	CASTITGGHEQFF
TRBD2	TRBJ2-5	-	TRBV19	TGTGCCAGTAGTATGGACCTAGCGGGCATCGAGACCCAGTACTTC	CASSMDLAGIETQYF